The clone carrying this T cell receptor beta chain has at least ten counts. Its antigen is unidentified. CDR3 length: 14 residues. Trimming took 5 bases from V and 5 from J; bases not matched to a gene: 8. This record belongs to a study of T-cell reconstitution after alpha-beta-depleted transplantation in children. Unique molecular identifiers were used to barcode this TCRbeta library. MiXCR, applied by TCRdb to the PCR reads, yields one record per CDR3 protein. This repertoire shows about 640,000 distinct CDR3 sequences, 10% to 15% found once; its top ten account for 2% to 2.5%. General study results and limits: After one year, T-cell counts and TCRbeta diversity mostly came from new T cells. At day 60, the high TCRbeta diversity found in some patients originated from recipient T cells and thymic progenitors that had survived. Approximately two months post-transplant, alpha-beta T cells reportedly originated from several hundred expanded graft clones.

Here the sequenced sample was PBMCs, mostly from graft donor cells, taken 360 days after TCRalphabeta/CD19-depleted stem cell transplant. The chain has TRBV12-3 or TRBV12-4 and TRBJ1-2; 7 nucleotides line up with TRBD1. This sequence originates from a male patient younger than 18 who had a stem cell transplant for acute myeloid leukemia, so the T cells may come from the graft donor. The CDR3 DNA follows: TGTGCCAGCAGTCCCGGGACAGTAGCTTATGGCTACACCTTC. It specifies CASSPGTVAYGYTF.